A selection of T cell receptor beta chains follows, all from one sample in a study of blood T cell repertoires in COVID-19. This table comes from immunoSEQ multiplex PCR, and its TCRdb copy is limited to in-frame clones, with some not included. The data contain around 150,000 clones, more than 80% of them singletons. Sequenced input: peripheral blood. The source is a woman older than 75 in a cohort sampled during active or convalescent COVID-19. The CDR3 runs from the conserved cysteine through the conserved F or W. The D gene is left open where the match is weak. Clone size is not always given. Where it is, it says once, few, many or a class for expanded clones.

J gene,clone size,D gene,V gene,CDR3 protein,CDR3 DNA
TRBJ2-1,-,-,TRBV11-2,CASSSGLTKSYNEQFF,TGTGCCAGCAGCTCGGGACTGACGAAATCCTACAATGAGCAGTTCTTC
TRBJ2-3,-,-,TRBV2,CASRALDTQYF,TGTGCCAGCAGAGCATTGGATACGCAGTATTTT
TRBJ1-4,once,-,TRBV21-1,CASSKLDRIGEKLFF,TGTGCCAGCAGCAAACTGGACAGAATAGGCGAAAAACTGTTTTTT
TRBJ2-3,-,-,TRBV30,CAWSVRDTQYF,TGTGCCTGGAGTGTTAGAGATACGCAGTATTTT
TRBJ2-5,-,-,TRBV24-1,CATSSGAVETQYF,TGTGCCACCAGTTCAGGGGCGGTGGAGACCCAGTACTTC
TRBJ2-1,-,-,TRBV7-3,CASSLIGAVSSYNEQFF,TGTGCCAGCAGCTTAATTGGGGCGGTAAGCTCCTACAATGAGCAGTTCTTC
TRBJ1-2,-,TRBD1,TRBV10-3,CAISEDRGRGGYTF,TGTGCCATCAGTGAAGACAGGGGGCGCGGGGGCTACACCTTC
TRBJ1-1,-,-,TRBV29-1,CSVNRDLRTEAFF,TGCAGCGTAAACAGGGATCTCCGCACTGAAGCTTTCTTT
TRBJ2-1,once,-,TRBV7-3,CASSRNGHNEQFF,TGTGCCAGCAGCCGAAACGGTCACAATGAGCAGTTCTTC
TRBJ1-3,-,-,TRBV6-1,CASSEVLVSGNTIYF,TGTGCCAGCAGTGAGGTGTTAGTCTCTGGAAACACCATATATTTT
TRBJ2-2,-,-,TRBV19,CASLQYRRNTGELFF,TGTGCCAGTTTACAGTACCGCCGAAACACCGGGGAGCTGTTTTTT
TRBJ1-5,-,-,TRBV29-1,CSVVESLYSNQPQHF,TGCAGCGTTGTTGAGAGCTTGTATAGCAATCAGCCCCAGCATTTT
TRBJ2-4,-,-,TRBV21-1,CASSIFESLRAKNIQYF,TGTGCCAGCAGCATCTTCGAGTCACTGCGAGCCAAAAACATTCAGTACTTC
TRBJ2-5,-,TRBD1,TRBV27,CASSKTGTETQYF,TGTGCCAGCAGTAAGACAGGGACGGAGACCCAGTACTTC
TRBJ1-2,once,-,TRBV27,CATGNVGFPYGYTF,TGTGCCACCGGGAACGTTGGGTTCCCCTATGGCTACACCTTC
TRBJ2-5,-,-,TRBV10-2,CATIGGGAGKTQYF,TGCGCCACCATCGGAGGGGGGGCGGGAAAGACCCAGTACTTC
TRBJ1-2,few,TRBD1,TRBV4-1,CASSPAGTGKVYGYTF,TGCGCCAGCAGCCCAGCCGGGACAGGGAAGGTCTATGGCTACACCTTC
TRBJ2-3,medium-sized,-,TRBV13,CASSAAGSWTDTQYF,TGTGCCAGCAGCGCAGCCGGGTCCTGGACAGATACGCAGTATTTT
TRBJ1-4,-,-,TRBV19,CASTSQGFNEKLFF,TGTGCCAGTACCTCGCAGGGGTTTAATGAAAAACTGTTTTTT
TRBJ1-1,-,-,TRBV5-1,CASSPLNGGTEAFF,TGCGCCAGCAGCCCGCTGAACGGGGGTACTGAAGCTTTCTTT
TRBJ2-7,few,TRBD2,TRBV3-1/TRBV3-2,CASTTGTTPYEQYF,TGTGCCAGCACCACCGGGACTACCCCCTACGAGCAGTACTTC
TRBJ2-3,-,TRBD2,TRBV10-2,CASSVAGATDTQYF,TGCGCCAGCAGTGTAGCGGGGGCCACAGATACGCAGTATTTT
TRBJ1-4,-,-,TRBV7-8,CASSPRATNEKLFF,TGTGCCAGCAGCCCCCGGGCAACTAATGAAAAACTGTTTTTT
TRBJ2-2,-,-,TRBV27,CASRDYGSGELFF,TGTGCCAGCAGGGACTACGGGTCCGGGGAGCTGTTTTTT
TRBJ2-2,-,-,TRBV2,CASSGSHGELFF,TGTGCCAGCAGTGGGAGTCACGGGGAGCTGTTTTTT
TRBJ2-3,-,-,TRBV10-3,CAISARDSPDTQYF,TGTGCCATCAGTGCGCGGGACTCTCCAGATACGCAGTATTTT
TRBJ2-2,-,TRBD2,TRBV7-8,CASSLVLAVGELFF,TGTGCCAGCAGCTTAGTTCTAGCGGTCGGGGAGCTGTTTTTT
TRBJ2-1,few,-,TRBV6-5,CASSSHTNNEQFF,TGTGCCAGCAGCTCGCACACCAACAATGAGCAGTTCTTC
TRBJ1-2,-,-,TRBV3-1/TRBV3-2,CASSQFASRLVYGYTF,TGTGCCAGCAGCCAATTTGCCAGCAGACTAGTCTATGGCTACACCTTC
TRBJ2-5,few,-,TRBV10-3,CAISETTQETQYF,TGTGCCATCAGTGAGACCACACAAGAGACCCAGTACTTC
TRBJ2-7,-,TRBD2,TRBV3-1/TRBV3-2,CASSPGLASYEQYF,TGTGCCAGCAGCCCGGGACTAGCGTCCTACGAGCAGTACTTC
TRBJ1-2,-,-,TRBV4-1,CASSQASGGLGYGYTF,TGCGCCAGCAGCCAAGCAAGCGGCGGGCTGGGCTATGGCTACACCTTC
TRBJ1-1,once,-,TRBV19,CASSIGAGVTEAFF,TGTGCCAGTAGTATCGGGGCAGGGGTAACTGAAGCTTTCTTT
TRBJ1-5,-,TRBD1,TRBV2,CASSSDRGGQPQHF,TGTGCCAGCAGCTCCGACAGGGGAGGGCAGCCCCAGCATTTT
TRBJ1-4,-,TRBD1,TRBV14,CASSQDWTGVSATNEKLFF,TGTGCCAGCAGCCAAGATTGGACAGGGGTTTCGGCAACTAATGAAAAACTGTTTTTT
TRBJ1-3,-,-,TRBV3-1/TRBV3-2,CASSQDALSGCYSGNTIYF,TGTGCCAGCAGCCAAGATGCTCTTTCAGGGTGCTACTCTGGAAACACCATATATTTT
TRBJ1-4,-,TRBD1,TRBV19,CASRDSRGREKLFF,TGTGCCAGTCGGGATTCAAGGGGGCGGGAAAAACTGTTTTTT
TRBJ1-3,-,-,TRBV7-2,CASSLHSGSGNTIYF,TGTGCCAGCAGCCTCCATTCAGGGTCTGGAAACACCATATATTTT
TRBJ2-5,-,-,TRBV3-1/TRBV3-2,CASSDNRETQYF,TGTGCCAGCAGCGATAACAGGGAGACCCAGTACTTC
TRBJ2-7,-,TRBD1,TRBV2,CASSHDRGYEQYF,TGTGCCAGCAGTCATGACAGGGGCTACGAGCAGTACTTC